Below, 18 T cell receptor beta chains from the same sample are listed, as sequenced in a study of blood T cell repertoires in COVID-19. Assay used: immunoSEQ multiplex PCR; TCRdb lists only in-frame clones, some missing. The repertoire has roughly 120,000 clones, approximately 90% of them found once; the top ten carry approximately 3.4%. The material sequenced was peripheral blood. The origin of the receptors is a woman between 50 and 59 years old with acute or convalescent COVID-19.

This chain links TRBV5-6 with TRBJ2-7, with D possibly being TRBD2 (6 bases). The CDR3 runs 14 residues. CDR1 SGHDT and CDR2 YYEEEE come from the germline V gene. V lost 1 base to trimming and J lost 7 bases, with 15 bases between them. The CDR3 loop reads CASSLYGAAGEQYF. DNA of the CDR3: TGTGCCAGCAGCTTGTATGGCGCGGCGGGAGAGCAGTACTTC.

This chain's CDR3 is CASTPGGQGISGNTIYF. The CDR3 DNA reads as TGTGCCAGCACCCCCGGAGGACAGGGTATCTCTGGAAACACCATATATTTT. This sequence joins TRBV9 and TRBJ1-3; TRBD1 matches 8 bases. V lost 6 bases and J lost 0; bases outside the gene matches: 11. Germline lookup yields CDR1 SGDLS and CDR2 YYNGEE. The CDR3 totals 17 residues.

The rearrangement joins TRBV7-2 to TRBJ2-7; 8 bases agree with TRBD1. Germline trimming cut 5 bases from V and 5 bases from J; bases unmatched to any gene: 5. The germline gives CDR1 SGHTA, CDR2 FQGNSA. The CDR3 loop spans 13 amino acids. This chain's CDR3 is CASSLSTGDEQYF. The CDR3 DNA is TGTGCCAGCAGCCTCTCGACAGGGGACGAGCAGTACTTC. Variable domain in full (rest from reference TRBV7-2 and TRBJ2-7): GAGVSQSPSNKVTEKGKDVELRCDPISGHTALYWYRQSLGQGLEFLIYFQGNSAPDKSGLPSDRFSAERTGGSVSTLTIQRTQQEDSAVYLCASSLSTGDEQYFGPGTRLTVT.

This chain connects TRBV28 to TRBJ1-2; 11 bases align to TRBD1. The ends lost 4 bases at V and 3 bases at J; junction bases unmatched: 13. The CDR3 has 18 residues. Germline-derived CDR1 and CDR2 are MDHEN and SYDVKM. The CDR3: CASSSSSPGQGAYYGYTF. The CDR3, as DNA: TGTGCCAGCAGTTCCTCCTCCCCTGGACAGGGGGCGTACTATGGCTACACCTTC.

The chain has TRBV7-2 and TRBJ2-7, with TRBD1 identical over 9 bases. This CDR3 comprises 15 residues. V trimming: 1 base; J trimming: 5 bases; junction bases outside the gene matches: 6. CDR1 and CDR2 (germline): SGHTA, FQGNSA. CDR3 protein: CASSLEDRGFHEQYF. CDR3 in DNA: TGTGCCAGCAGCTTAGAAGACAGGGGGTTCCACGAGCAGTACTTC.

This chain links TRBV18 with TRBJ1-5; 7 nucleotides agree with TRBD1. V shed 6 bases and J 7 bases; nucleotides not matched to a gene: 9. Germline-derived CDR1 and CDR2 are KGHSH and LQKENI. The CDR3 sequence is 14 residues long. The CDR3 bases are TGTGCCAGCTCTCGCGAGGGGGCCGGCCAGCCCCAGCATTTT. Translating it yields CASSREGAGQPQHF.

The chain is built from TRBV9 and TRBJ1-1; D unresolved. Germline V gives CDR1 SGDLS, CDR2 YYNGEE. Trimming took off 4 bases at V and 4 bases at J, with 17 bases between the two ends. The CDR3 is 15 amino acids. Here the CDR3 DNA reads TGTGCCAGCAGCTTAATTTCGGGAGGGAGCACTGAAGCTTTCTTT. This sequence encodes CASSLISGGSTEAFF.

V and J are TRBV19 and TRBJ1-4; D call uncertain. The V gene lost 5 bases and the J gene lost 8 bases, with 9 bases spanning the gap. Germline V gene lookup returns CDR1 LNHDA and CDR2 SQIVND (reference sequence). The CDR3 extends over 12 amino acids. The CDR3 here is CASSSFGEKLFF. Here the CDR3 DNA reads TGTGCCAGTAGTTCGTTCGGGGAAAAACTGTTTTTT.

The chain has TRBV3-1 (or the pseudogene TRBV3-2) and TRBJ2-7; TRBD2 matches 7 bases. The J segment lost 0 bases and the V segment lost 3 bases, leaving 14 bases of the junction unmatched. Germline V gene lookup returns CDR1 LGHDT and CDR2 YNNKEL (reference sequence). This CDR3 is 18 amino acids long. In DNA form, the CDR3 reads TGTGCCAGCAGCCACCAAGGGAGGGGACTGTTTAGCTCCTACGAGCAGTACTTC. It codes for CASSHQGRGLFSSYEQYF.

V usage is TRBV6-1 and J usage is TRBJ2-7; TRBD1 is a possible D gene (6 bases). The germline gives CDR1 MNHNS, CDR2 SASEGT. The CDR3 totals 15 residues. V lost 4 bases, J lost 4 bases, and 17 bases lay in between. DNA of the CDR3: TGTGCCAGCAGTGTTGGGGGCGAAGGTGGGTACGAGCAGTACTTC. It specifies CASSVGGEGGYEQYF.

V and J are TRBV9 and TRBJ2-3; the D gene is possibly TRBD2 (6 bases). The CDR3 sequence is 13 residues long. Germline values: CDR1 SGDLS, CDR2 YYNGEE. With 7 bases removed from V and 0 bases from J, the gap between germline ends came to 9 bases. In DNA, the CDR3 is TGTGCCAGCCGTGCGGGAAGCACAGATACGCAGTATTTT. Its protein product is CASRAGSTDTQYF.

This sequence joins TRBV13 and TRBJ1-5; D remains ambiguous. Germline V lookup: CDR1 PRHDT, CDR2 FYEKMQ (reference sequence). Trimming left V 3 bases short and J 3 bases short, with 9 bases between. The CDR3 runs to 14 residues. This CDR3 is CASSFGEDNQPQHF. The CDR3 bases are TGTGCCAGCAGCTTTGGAGAGGACAATCAGCCCCAGCATTTT.

The CDR3 DNA reads TGTGCCAGCTCACCAGCGGGAGGGGTGCAGCGAGCACCCTACTTC. Its translation is CASSPAGGVQRAPYF. The rearrangement links TRBV18 to TRBJ2-7; TRBD2 matches 9 bases. The V gene's germline CDR1 is KGHSH and CDR2 LQKENI. Germline trimming cut 2 bases from V and 13 bases from J; bases unmatched to any gene: 15. The CDR3 is made up of 15 amino acids.

The chain carries TRBV10-1 and TRBJ2-1; 7 positions agree with TRBD2. Germline values: CDR1 WNHNN, CDR2 SYGVQD (reference sequence). The length of the CDR3 is 13 residues. The V and J ends lost 4 bases and 8 bases, in that order; junction bases with no gene match: 5. The CDR3 nucleotides read TGCGCCAGCAGTGTGGGACTATGGGATGAGCAGTTCTTC. This translates into CASSVGLWDEQFF.

The J gene is TRBJ2-5, the V gene TRBV11-2; a weak D match, TRBD1 (5 bases). In germline, CDR1 is SGHAT, CDR2 FQNNGV. The CDR3 extends over 12 amino acids. The V gene lost 3 bases and the J gene lost 3 bases, with 5 bases spanning the gap. The CDR3 nucleotides read TGTGCCAGCAGCTTGACAGAAGAGACCCAGTACTTC. It is translated as CASSLTEETQYF.

This chain uses TRBV10-3 with TRBJ1-2, with 7 bases that match TRBD1. The CDR3 sequence is 13 residues long. V shed 6 bases and J 3 bases; nucleotides not matched to a gene: 4. CDR1 and CDR2 from the germline V gene are ENHRY and SYGVKD. The CDR3 here is CAISPGTDYGYTF. CDR3 nucleotide sequence: TGTGCCATCAGCCCCGGGACAGACTATGGCTACACCTTC.

V usage is TRBV18 and J usage is TRBJ1-2, with D possibly TRBD1 on 5 matching bases. The CDR3 spans 14 residues. The germline CDR1 and CDR2 sequences are KGHSH and LQKENI. The V end was cut by 2 bases, the J end by 7 bases, with 14 bases between. Here the CDR3 reads CASSPGALRLGYTF. Written as DNA, the CDR3 is TGTGCCAGCTCACCAGGGGCCTTGAGGCTTGGCTACACCTTC.

The table lists this clone with a few counts. The V and J genes are TRBV3-1 (or the pseudogene TRBV3-2) and TRBJ2-1, with a weak D call TRBD2 (6 bases). V lost 0 bases and J 7 bases, leaving 10 bases between the germline ends. CDR1 and CDR2 (germline): LGHDT, YNNKEL (reference sequence). The CDR3 totals 14 residues. CDR3 nucleotide sequence: TGTGCCAGCAGCCAAGATCCCCGGGGGAATGAGCAGTTCTTC. This sequence encodes CASSQDPRGNEQFF.